This entry is about one T cell receptor beta chain. The antigen remains unidentified. The data originate from a study of T cell responses to AZD1222 COVID-19 vaccine. Study observations and caveats: CD4 TCRs linked to vaccination spanned spike, dominating at 160-218 and 743-854. Repertoire collection took place solely once the T cell response had peaked. Clonal diversity may have been underestimated in mostly white British donors.

The V and J ends lost 5 bases and 4 bases respectively, with 15 bases between them. Germline lookup yields CDR1 SQVTM and CDR2 ANQGSEA. The CDR3 is 14 residues long. Measured with immunoSEQ multiplex PCR; TCRdb has only the in-frame clones, and not every one. The profile shows roughly 170,000 clones, approximately 93% of them singletons. The sequencing here drew on peripheral blood, taken on day 0 of AZD1222 vaccination. The clonotype originates from an adult in good health. This rearrangement joins TRBV29-1 to TRBJ1-3; D gene unclear. The CDR3 DNA reads TGCAGCGTTAAAATCGGGAGCGACGGAAACACCATATATTTT. Translating it yields CSVKIGSDGNTIYF.